The clone carrying this T cell receptor (beta chain) was observed a handful of times. The time point denotes: before trial treatment. Trimming stripped 7 bases from V and 8 bases from J, with 12 bases between. The CDR3 is 13 residues long. CDR1 MNHEY and CDR2 SMNVEV come from the germline V gene (reference sequence). The data originate from a study of low-dose radiotherapy and immunotherapy resistance in tumors. The overall study: Cohort 2 received 1 Gy per fraction every two weeks, totaling 13 Gy over 26 weeks. Patients were treated with intravenous nivolumab at 240 mg every two weeks and were also dosed with ipilimumab at 1 mg/kg every six weeks. First-strand cDNA relied on TRAV- and TRBV-specific primers spanning alpha and beta chains. Patients received cyclophosphamide 200 mg/m2 intravenously every two weeks, the day before radiation-immunotherapy.

With a V-primer adapter and a constant-region primer, TCRs were amplified for 20 to 25 PCR cycles. TCRdb ran MiXCR on the reads and lists one entry per CDR3 protein. The sample yields some 45,000 distinct CDR3 sequences, 10% to 15% seen once. Specimen: PBMCs, collected before treatment. This chain uses TRBV27 with TRBJ1-6; perhaps TRBD1 as D (5 bases). This TCR was sampled from a female donor with ovarian cancer. The CDR3 region is CASKGAQYSPLHF. The CDR3 nucleotides read TGTGCCAGCAAAGGGGCCCAGTATTCACCCCTCCACTTT.